Below are 9 T cell receptor beta chains sequenced from a single sample in a study of tumor-infiltrating lymphocytes in oesophageal squamous cell carcinoma. TCRdb reprocessed the PCR reads via MiXCR and lists one record per CDR3 protein. The sample contains 20,000 to 25,000 distinct CDR3 sequences, about a third of which appear only once. What was sequenced was esophageal tumor tissue. The source of these receptors is a female donor with esophageal squamous cell carcinoma.

The chain joins TRBV10-3 to TRBJ1-3; D ambiguous. V shed 2 bases and J shed 4 bases, with 3 bases lying between them. The germline V gene encodes CDR1 ENHRY and CDR2 SYGVKD. The CDR3 has 12 residues. The CDR3, as DNA: TGTGCCATCAGTGAGACCGGAAACACCATATATTTT. It translates to CAISETGNTIYF.

This clonotype is termed medium-sized (0.01 to 0.1%). The V and J genes are TRBV10-2 and TRBJ2-1; D remains ambiguous. Per germline, CDR1 WSHSY and CDR2 SAAADI. The CDR3 length is 13 residues. Trimming took 3 bases from V and 7 from J, leaving 10 bases between them. CDR3 DNA sequence: TGCGCCAGCAGTGACACTACGAGGAATGAGCAGTTCTTC. Amino acids: CASSDTTRNEQFF.

Only a few counts were recorded for this clonotype. This chain uses TRBV7-2 with TRBJ2-3; TRBD1 matches 9 bases. J was trimmed by 6 bases and V by 5 bases; bases with no gene match: 6. The CDR3 has 14 amino acids. Germline V lookup: CDR1 SGHTA, CDR2 FQGNSA. The CDR3, as DNA: TGTGCCAGCAGCGCGAACAGGGGGCGGGATACGCAGTATTTT. Translated, it gives CASSANRGRDTQYF. Full variable domain (remainder filled in from reference TRBV7-2 and TRBJ2-3): GAGVSQSPSNKVTEKGKDVELRCDPISGHTALYWYRQSLGQGLEFLIYFQGNSAPDKSGLPSDRFSAERTGGSVSTLTIQRTQQEDSAVYLCASSANRGRDTQYFGPGTRLTVL.

This clonotype has a handful of counts. The chain has TRBV6-6 and TRBJ2-1; D tentatively fits TRBD1 or TRBD2 (5 bases each). V was cut by 0 bases and J by 6 bases, with 12 bases left in between. This CDR3 is 15 amino acids long. From germline, CDR1 is MNHNY and CDR2 SVGAGI (reference sequence). The CDR3 sequence: CASSYSQGRGNEQFF. The CDR3 nucleotides read TGTGCCAGCAGTTACTCCCAGGGCCGGGGCAATGAGCAGTTCTTC.

This clonotype is a singleton in its sample. A read error may be the cause here, since a much bigger clone is one base away. This chain connects TRBV5-1 to TRBJ2-7; 7 bases agree with TRBD1. TRBJ2-5 matches the DNA end more closely, so the J call is doubtful. This CDR3 comprises 15 residues. Germline CDR1 SGHRS, CDR2 YFSETQ. CDR3 region: CASSLGPRQGETQYF. The CDR3 DNA is TGCGCCAGCAGCTTGGGACCGCGACAGGGAGAGACCCAGTACTTC.

This clonotype appeared a few times. The junction does not match germline at one end; this may be a read error. CDR3 loop: CASSVDSYQNEQYF. In DNA form, the CDR3 reads TGTGCCAGCAGCGTGGACAGTTATCAGAACGAGCAGTACTTT. The rearrangement uses TRBV7-6 and TRBJ1-6, with D tentatively TRBD1 (6 bases). CDR3 size: 14 residues. CDR1 is SGHVS, CDR2 FNYEAQ, per germline. Filled out from reference TRBV7-6 and TRBJ1-6, the complete variable domain reads GAGVSQSPRYKVTKRGQDVALRCDPISGHVSLYWYRQALGQGPEFLTYFNYEAQQDKSGLPNDRFSAERPEGSISTLTIQRTEQRDSAMYRCASSVDSYQNEQYFGNGTRLTVT.

The chain is built from TRBV7-2 and TRBJ2-3; TRBD2 matches at 9 bases. Unmatched junction bases numbered 7, after V lost 3 bases and J lost 0 bases. Looked up from germline, CDR1 is SGHTA and CDR2 is FQGNSA. This CDR3 region has 17 residues. The CDR3 sequence is CASSLETSGPSTDTQYF. The CDR3 DNA is TGTGCCAGCAGCTTGGAGACTAGCGGCCCAAGCACAGATACGCAGTATTTT.

This clonotype is judged medium-sized (0.01 to 0.1%). Germline is not matched at one junction end, which may reflect a read error. The chain combines TRBV7-7 with TRBJ2-7, with D possibly matching TRBD1 (6 bases). Germline values: CDR1 SSHAT, CDR2 FNYEAQ (reference sequence). CDR3 length: 13 amino acids. The CDR3 DNA sequence: TGTGCTAGCAGCTTAGGGGGTGAGCACGAGCAGTACTTC. It yields the protein CASSLGGEHEQYF.

As concerns this clonotype: The final CDR3 position lacks the conserved phenylalanine or tryptophan, pointing to a likely read error. The limits of the CDR3 on the DNA are not certain, so only TCRdb's listed CDR3 is given. This CDR3 is CASSEALGPHEQYFGA. The chain has TRBV6-1 and TRBJ2-6; TRBD1, the D gene given by the table, was not confirmed from the DNA. From its first to its last residue, the CDR3 has 16 amino acids. Germline CDR1 and CDR2: MNHNS and SASEGT.